The next 29 T cell receptor beta chains were all read from a single sample in a study of T cell responses to AZD1222 COVID-19 vaccine. Sequenced by immunoSEQ multiplex PCR; TCRdb stores in-frame clones only, minus some. The sample holds 70,000 to 100,000 clones, more than 85% seen once. Specimen: peripheral blood, collected 28 days after the second AZD1222 dose. Receptors were obtained from an adult who received the AZD1222 COVID-19 vaccine.

This rearrangement joins TRBV5-1 to TRBJ1-1; tentative D call: TRBD1 (6 bases). V was trimmed by 0 bases and J by 2 bases, leaving 11 bases between them. This CDR3 is built from 15 residues. The germline V gene has CDR1 SGHRS and CDR2 YFSETQ. The CDR3 DNA reads as TGCGCCAGCAGCTTGGCGGACAGTGCCAACACTGAAGCTTTCTTT. Its translation: CASSLADSANTEAFF.

This chain joins TRBV2 and TRBJ1-4; 7 bases map to TRBD1. The CDR3 is 14 residues long. Germline loops: CDR1 SNHLY, CDR2 FYNNEI. Germline trimming cut 6 bases from V and 7 bases from J; bases unmatched to any gene: 8. CDR3 DNA: TGTGCCAGCAGACCGGGACAGTCAGTTGAAAAACTGTTTTTT. Residues: CASRPGQSVEKLFF. Using reference TRBV2 and TRBJ1-4 for the parts outside the CDR3, the full variable domain is EPEVTQTPSHQVTQMGQEVILRCVPISNHLYFYWYRQILGQKVEFLVSFYNNEISEKSEIFDDQFSVERPDGSNFTLKIRSTKLEDSAMYFCASRPGQSVEKLFFGSGTQLSVL.

The CDR3 loop reads CASSPRPGATDEQFF. The CDR3 DNA is TGTGCCAGCTCACCACGCCCGGGGGCCACGGATGAGCAGTTCTTC. The V gene is TRBV18, the J gene TRBJ2-1; D is perhaps TRBD1 or TRBD2 (6 bases each). The CDR3 sequence is 15 residues long. V lost 1 base to trimming and J lost 8 bases, with 15 bases between them. The germline V gene encodes CDR1 KGHSH and CDR2 LQKENI. Using reference TRBV18 and TRBJ2-1 for the parts outside the CDR3, the full variable domain is NAGVMQNPRHLVRRRGQEARLRCSPMKGHSHVYWYRQLPEEGLKFMVYLQKENIIDESGMPKERFSAEFPKEGPSILRIQQVVRGDSAAYFCASSPRPGATDEQFFGPGTRLTVL.

The chain combines TRBV11-3 with TRBJ1-3, with unresolved D. Germline CDR1 and CDR2: SGHNT and YENEEA. V lost 0 bases and J lost 4, with 1 base in between. This CDR3 has 12 residues. The DNA for the CDR3 is TGTGCCAGCAGCTTAGAGGGAAACACCATATATTTT. It specifies CASSLEGNTIYF.

V and J are TRBV2 and TRBJ1-5, with unresolved D. Trimming removed 6 bases from V and 0 bases from J, with 12 bases in between. In germline, CDR1 is SNHLY, CDR2 FYNNEI. There are 15 residues in the CDR3. The CDR3 coding sequence is TGTGCCAGCAGCTCCGGGTCCTATAGCAATCAGCCCCAGCATTTT. This gives the protein CASSSGSYSNQPQHF.

This chain connects TRBV6-5 to TRBJ2-7; tentatively, D is TRBD2 (5 bases). The CDR3 consists of 12 residues. Trimming cost V 6 bases and J 1 base, with 7 bases left between them. In germline, CDR1 is MNHEY, CDR2 SVGAGI. The CDR3 protein is CASSGVSYEQYF. The CDR3, as DNA: TGTGCCAGCAGCGGGGTTTCCTACGAGCAGTACTTC.

The chain uses TRBV7-2 and TRBJ1-1, with D unclear. The CDR3 loop spans 13 amino acids. V lost 2 bases to trimming and J lost 5 bases, with 9 bases between them. Germline V gives CDR1 SGHTA, CDR2 FQGNSA. The DNA of the CDR3 is TGTGCCAGCAGCTTATGGAGAGGAACTGAAGCTTTCTTT. Its protein product is CASSLWRGTEAFF.

This chain uses TRBV29-1 with TRBJ1-2; unclear D gene. Germline CDR1 reads SQVTM; CDR2 reads ANQGSEA. V lost 2 bases and J lost 8, with 6 bases in between. This CDR3 has 10 residues. CDR3 protein: CSVERVGYTF. DNA for the CDR3: TGCAGCGTTGAAAGGGTCGGCTACACCTTC.

This chain connects TRBV29-1 to TRBJ2-5; D gene uncertain. The tail of the sequence fits TRBJ2-7 better, so the J call may be wrong. Germline V gene lookup returns CDR1 SQVTM and CDR2 ANQGSEA. The CDR3 sequence is 12 residues long. This CDR3 reads CSVDYSGSEQYF. In nucleotides, the CDR3 is TGCAGCGTTGATTATAGTGGTAGCGAGCAGTACTTC.

This sequence joins TRBV28 and TRBJ1-2; the D gene is possibly TRBD1 (5 bases). V dropped 6 bases and J dropped 4 bases, with 12 bases sitting between them. The V gene's germline CDR1 is MDHEN and CDR2 SYDVKM. The CDR3 spans 13 residues. CDR3 bases: TGTGCCAGCAGGGGACCGGAGCCCTATGGCTACACCTTC. Amino acids: CASRGPEPYGYTF.

The V gene is TRBV30, the J gene TRBJ1-2; 7 nucleotides line up with TRBD1. CDR1 is GTSNPN and CDR2 is SVGIG in the germline V gene (reference sequence). The V segment lost 3 bases and the J segment 4 bases; nucleotides outside the gene matches: 11. The CDR3 covers 15 residues. The CDR3 region is CAWSRTGEGLYGYTF. Here the CDR3 DNA reads TGTGCCTGGAGCAGGACAGGAGAGGGCCTCTATGGCTACACCTTC.

The rearrangement links TRBV7-2 to TRBJ1-1, with D perhaps TRBD1 (6 bases). Trimming pared 0 bases from V and 1 base from J, leaving 6 bases between. Germline V gene data show CDR1 as SGHTA and CDR2 as FQGNSA. This CDR3 contains 14 residues. DNA of the CDR3: TGTGCCAGCAGCTTAGCACAGGGGAACACTGAAGCTTTCTTT. It yields the protein CASSLAQGNTEAFF.

The gene calls are TRBV12-3 or TRBV12-4 and TRBJ1-5; the D is unclear. The CDR3 contains 12 residues. V gave up 6 bases and J gave up 4 bases, with 7 bases separating them. The CDR3 loop is CASSPPNQPQHF. The CDR3 DNA reads as TGTGCCAGCAGCCCTCCGAATCAGCCCCAGCATTTT.

This rearrangement joins TRBV11-2 to TRBJ1-1; 7 bases fit TRBD1. The CDR3 covers 13 residues. Germline CDR1 and CDR2: SGHAT and FQNNGV. V trimming: 4 bases; J trimming: 5 bases; junction bases outside the gene matches: 4. This CDR3 is CASSSTRGTEAFF. For the CDR3, the DNA is TGTGCCAGCAGCTCTACCAGGGGGACTGAAGCTTTCTTT.

V is TRBV15 and J is TRBJ1-1; no clear D gene. V lost 0 bases and J lost 2, with 7 bases in between. The length of the CDR3 is 14 residues. CDR1 LNHNV and CDR2 YYDKDF come from the germline V gene (reference sequence). Written as DNA, the CDR3 is TGTGCCACCAGCAGAGATTATGGCAACACTGAAGCTTTCTTT. Translation gives CATSRDYGNTEAFF.

The rearrangement uses TRBV6-1 and TRBJ2-7, with D perhaps TRBD1 or TRBD2 (5 bases each). The V and J ends lost 2 bases and 6 bases respectively, with 17 bases between them. Germline V gene data show CDR1 as MNHNS and CDR2 as SASEGT. The CDR3 consists of 15 residues. CDR3 sequence (DNA): TGTGCCAGCAGTGAAAATCGTTCGGGGCGACCCGAGCAGTACTTC. This gives the protein CASSENRSGRPEQYF.

The chain joins TRBV18 to TRBJ1-2; D unclear. Trimming shortened V by 3 bases and J by 0 bases, and 17 bases separated the two germline ends. CDR1 KGHSH and CDR2 LQKENI come from the germline V gene. The CDR3 is made up of 17 amino acids. This CDR3 reads CASSPQTRARANYGYTF. CDR3 sequence (DNA): TGTGCCAGCTCACCCCAAACGAGGGCGAGAGCTAACTATGGCTACACCTTC.

Of note for this clone: At one end, the junction sequence differs from germline, possibly due to a read error. The chain couples TRBV7-9 to TRBJ1-4; no clear D. The germline V gene has CDR1 SEHNR and CDR2 FQNEAQ (reference sequence). This CDR3 has 15 amino acids. As DNA, the CDR3 is TGTGCCAGCAGCTTAGTGGTAGAAACTTATGAAAAACTGTTTTTT. This translates into CASSLVVETYEKLFF.

The chain joins TRBV19 to TRBJ1-5; the D is unclear. The CDR3 extends over 14 amino acids. The germline V gene has CDR1 LNHDA and CDR2 SQIVND (reference sequence). V was shortened by 3 bases and J by 0 bases, with 6 bases between the two germline ends. CDR3 in DNA: TGTGCCAGTAGTATCGAGTATAGCAATCAGCCCCAGCATTTT. Its protein is CASSIEYSNQPQHF.

The rearrangement uses TRBV27 and TRBJ1-2; TRBD1 matches at 7 bases. The germline V gene encodes CDR1 MNHEY and CDR2 SMNVEV (reference sequence). J lost 3 bases, V lost 2 bases, and 6 bases had no gene match. CDR3 length: 15 residues. CDR3 DNA: TGTGCCAGCAGTTTAACCCCGACAGGGCACTATGGCTACACCTTC. Encoded protein: CASSLTPTGHYGYTF.

The CDR3 DNA is TGTGCCAGCAGTGAGCCGGGGAAGGGCACTGAAGCTTTCTTT. Protein product: CASSEPGKGTEAFF. V gene TRBV6-4 combines with J gene TRBJ1-1; D gene unclear. The CDR3 extends over 14 amino acids. Germline assignment: CDR1 MRHNA and CDR2 SNTAGT. V was pared by 3 bases and J by 4 bases, with 12 bases between.

The chain's CDR3 is CASSSPRGVNEKLFF. CDR3 in DNA: TGTGCCAGCAGCTCACCGAGAGGAGTTAATGAAAAACTGTTTTTT. The chain carries TRBV7-9 and TRBJ1-4; no definite D call. Per germline, CDR1 SEHNR and CDR2 FQNEAQ (reference sequence). With 4 bases removed from V and 4 bases from J, the gap between germline ends came to 13 bases. The CDR3 spans 15 residues.

This chain uses TRBV29-1 with TRBJ2-7; the D call may be TRBD1 or TRBD2 (5 bases each). CDR3 size: 14 residues. V was trimmed by 2 bases and J by 2 bases, leaving 13 bases between them. The V gene's germline CDR1 is SQVTM and CDR2 ANQGSEA. The CDR3 reads CSVELRDAPYEQYF. The DNA of the CDR3 is TGCAGCGTTGAACTCAGGGACGCGCCCTACGAGCAGTACTTC.

The V and J genes are TRBV14 and TRBJ1-3; D call uncertain. The CDR3 totals 13 residues. The V gene's germline CDR1 is SGHDN and CDR2 FVKESK. Trimming took 6 bases from V and 4 from J, leaving 10 bases between them. CDR3 in DNA: TGTGCCAGCAGGTCCGCTCCAGGAAACACCATATATTTT. Its translation: CASRSAPGNTIYF.

The rearrangement uses TRBV6-5 and TRBJ2-2, with TRBD1 identical over 9 bases. Trimming cost V 0 bases and J 7 bases; bases outside gene matches: 6. CDR3 length equals 16 residues. Per the germline V gene, CDR1 is MNHEY and CDR2 is SVGAGI. CDR3 in DNA: TGTGCCAGCAGTTACTCACCCGGGACAGGGTTCGGGGAGCTGTTTTTT. Its translation is CASSYSPGTGFGELFF.

The chain joins TRBV11-2 to TRBJ1-2, with TRBD1 matching over 11 bases. CDR1 and CDR2 from the germline V gene are SGHAT and FQNNGV. The V gene end was trimmed by 1 base and the J gene end by 7 bases; junction bases not matched to a gene: 11. The CDR3 consists of 17 residues. The CDR3 loop is CASSLAIGTGGSGGYTF. DNA of the CDR3: TGTGCCAGCAGCTTAGCAATAGGGACAGGGGGATCCGGTGGCTACACCTTC.

The chain has TRBV28 and TRBJ2-7; TRBD2 aligns across 9 bases. This CDR3 has 16 amino acids. CDR1 and CDR2 (germline): MDHEN, SYDVKM. The V segment lost 5 bases and the J segment 5 bases; nucleotides outside the gene matches: 13. The CDR3 protein is CASSPPKGRGGNEQYF. The CDR3 bases are TGTGCCAGCAGTCCTCCCAAGGGGCGGGGGGGTAACGAGCAGTACTTC.

A remark on this clone: Different DNA sequences within this sample yield the same CDR3. The chain recombines TRBV5-4 with TRBJ2-3; no reliable D call. Trimming stripped 4 bases from V and 0 bases from J, with 6 bases between. Germline CDR1 is SGHNT and CDR2 is YYREEE (reference sequence). The CDR3 is 13 amino acids. CDR3 coding DNA: TGTGCCAGCAGCAGGGATAGCACAGATACGCAGTATTTT. Translation gives CASSRDSTDTQYF.

This chain links TRBV29-1 with TRBJ1-2; 11 bases align to TRBD1. Germline CDR1 SQVTM, CDR2 ANQGSEA. Trimming removed 6 bases from V and 3 bases from J; junction bases left unmatched: 12. The CDR3 covers 16 residues. This chain's CDR3 is CSVDGQGARADYGYTF. The CDR3 DNA reads TGCAGCGTCGATGGACAGGGGGCGAGGGCGGACTATGGCTACACCTTC.